The 27 T cell receptor beta chains in this list originate from one sample, sequenced in a study of blood T cell repertoires in COVID-19. Only in-frame clones appear in the TCRdb table, and some are missing; sequencing was by immunoSEQ multiplex PCR. The profile shows around 700,000 clones, about nine tenths of them singletons. Sequencing was done on a sample of peripheral blood. All receptors derive from a woman between 18 and 30 years old with acute or convalescent COVID-19.

V usage is TRBV10-3 and J usage is TRBJ2-7, with 10 bases lining up with TRBD1. CDR1 is ENHRY and CDR2 is SYGVKD in the germline V gene. The CDR3 contains 12 residues. The V gene end was trimmed by 5 bases and the J gene end by 6 bases; junction bases not matched to a gene: 1. The CDR3 bases are TGTGCCATCAGTCGGGACAGGGGCGAGCAGTACTTC. Translating it yields CAISRDRGEQYF.

The chain links TRBV10-3 to TRBJ2-3, with D possibly TRBD1 on 5 matching bases. The germline V gene has CDR1 ENHRY and CDR2 SYGVKD. This CDR3 comprises 16 residues. V lost 0 bases and J 3 bases, leaving 13 bases between the germline ends. In DNA form, the CDR3 reads TGTGCCATCAGTGAGTCGGCCAGGGTAGAGACAGATACGCAGTATTTT. It is translated as CAISESARVETDTQYF.

This rearrangement joins TRBV28 to TRBJ1-2; no firm D call. Trimming stripped 4 bases from V and 4 bases from J, with 13 bases between. Germline CDR1 and CDR2: MDHEN and SYDVKM. The CDR3 extends over 14 amino acids. This chain's CDR3 is CASSSFPTLYGYTF. The CDR3 region has the DNA TGTGCCAGCAGTTCGTTCCCCACTCTCTATGGCTACACCTTC.

The gene calls are TRBV5-1 and TRBJ1-5; 8 bases are a match to TRBD1. After removal of 0 bases from V and 3 bases from J, the junction contained 5 bases not matched to a gene. Germline V gene lookup returns CDR1 SGHRS and CDR2 YFSETQ. This CDR3 spans 16 amino acids. The CDR3, as DNA: TGCGCCAGCAGCTTGGCGACAGGGGTTAACAATCAGCCCCAGCATTTT. Translation gives CASSLATGVNNQPQHF.

The CDR3 sequence: CASSHLAGGLYEQFF. CDR3 DNA: TGTGCCAGCAGCCATCTAGCGGGGGGGCTATATGAGCAGTTCTTC. The chain is built from TRBV3-1 (or the pseudogene TRBV3-2) and TRBJ2-1; 12 bases agree with TRBD2. Per germline, CDR1 LGHDT and CDR2 YNNKEL (reference sequence). V shed 3 bases and J 8 bases; nucleotides not matched to a gene: 5. CDR3 size: 15 residues.

About this clone itself: Additional DNA sequences in this sample encode the identical CDR3. The CDR3 DNA reads as TGCGCCAGCAGCTCCTCAGGAGGCTCTGGAAACACCATATATTTT. Translated: CASSSSGGSGNTIYF. The chain joins TRBV5-1 to TRBJ1-3; no clear D gene. Trimming stripped 3 bases from V and 0 bases from J, with 10 bases between. CDR1 is SGHRS and CDR2 is YFSETQ in the germline V gene. This CDR3 has 15 amino acids.

This sequence joins TRBV2 and TRBJ1-5, with 8 bases matching TRBD1. The trim removed 5 bases at V and 4 bases at J, leaving 4 bases unmatched. The length of the CDR3 is 14 residues. Germline V gives CDR1 SNHLY, CDR2 FYNNEI. CDR3 nucleotide sequence: TGTGCCAGCAGTTTACAGGGGGGGAATCAGCCCCAGCATTTT. Its translation is CASSLQGGNQPQHF.

This chain joins TRBV5-6 and TRBJ2-7; 8 positions agree with TRBD1. The CDR3 contains 18 residues. V dropped 1 base and J dropped 7; count of bases not matched to a gene: 19. Looked up from germline, CDR1 is SGHDT and CDR2 is YYEEEE. This CDR3 reads CASSLNGQGTPLIWEQYF. In nucleotides, the CDR3 is TGTGCCAGCAGCTTGAATGGACAGGGCACGCCATTAATTTGGGAGCAGTACTTC.

The V gene is TRBV21-1, the J gene TRBJ1-1; TRBD1, the table's D call, lacks a check against the DNA. TRBV21-1 is designated a pseudogene. The CDR3 sequence is 10 residues long. CDR3 coding DNA: TGTGCCGTAGGGGTTACTGAAGCTTTCTTT. As protein: CAVGVTEAFF.

The chain combines TRBV7-7 with TRBJ2-1; D is possibly TRBD1 (5 bases). The length of the CDR3 is 13 residues. With 5 bases removed from V and 6 bases from J, the gap between germline ends came to 11 bases. Germline CDR1 and CDR2: SSHAT and FNYEAQ (reference sequence). Here the CDR3 reads CASSPRQTNEQFF. CDR3 DNA sequence: TGTGCCAGCAGCCCGCGACAGACCAATGAGCAGTTCTTC.

The chain recombines TRBV7-8 with TRBJ2-1; the match to TRBD1 covers 7 bases. The germline V gene encodes CDR1 SGHVS and CDR2 FQNEAQ. This CDR3 contains 16 residues. V dropped 1 base and J dropped 11; count of bases not matched to a gene: 14. This CDR3 reads CASSLEGDPQGVKQFF. The CDR3 DNA is TGTGCCAGCAGCTTAGAAGGGGACCCGCAGGGGGTGAAGCAGTTCTTC.

The table lists this clone with a few counts. This chain links TRBV18 with TRBJ2-7; D is possibly TRBD1 (5 bases). In germline, CDR1 is KGHSH, CDR2 LQKENI. The CDR3 contains 16 residues. The V end was cut by 0 bases, the J end by 2 bases, with 14 bases between. The CDR3 is CASSPPGQGRTYEQYF. DNA for the CDR3: TGTGCCAGCTCACCACCAGGCCAGGGTAGAACCTACGAGCAGTACTTC. Full variable domain (missing parts from reference TRBV18 and TRBJ2-7): NAGVMQNPRHLVRRRGQEARLRCSPMKGHSHVYWYRQLPEEGLKFMVYLQKENIIDESGMPKERFSAEFPKEGPSILRIQQVVRGDSAAYFCASSPPGQGRTYEQYFGPGTRLTVT.

The chain is built from TRBV4-2 and TRBJ1-2; D not certain. CDR1 is LGHNA, CDR2 YNFKEQ, per germline. The CDR3 contains 11 residues. V lost 7 bases and J lost 4, with 7 bases in between. This chain's CDR3 is CASTTGYGYTF. CDR3 nucleotide sequence: TGTGCCAGCACGACTGGCTATGGCTACACCTTC.

This clone appeared a single time. The chain carries TRBV2 and TRBJ1-1, with 7 bases identical to TRBD1. CDR1 is SNHLY and CDR2 is FYNNEI in the germline V gene. Trimming took 8 bases from V and 3 from J; bases not matched to a gene: 9. The CDR3 is made up of 14 amino acids. This chain's CDR3 is CASGRDREDTEAFF. In DNA, the CDR3 is TGTGCCAGCGGTCGGGACAGAGAGGACACTGAAGCTTTCTTT.

The chain couples TRBV5-4 to TRBJ1-2, with TRBD1 matching over 7 bases. Losses at the gene ends were 0 bases for V and 4 bases for J; bases not matched to a gene: 6. CDR3 size: 15 residues. Germline CDR1 reads SGHNT; CDR2 reads YYREEE (reference sequence). The CDR3 is CASSLDEQGFYGYTF. Here the CDR3 DNA reads TGTGCCAGCAGCTTGGATGAACAGGGGTTCTATGGCTACACCTTC.

In this sample, this clone turned up a few times. V is TRBV19 and J is TRBJ1-6; D not resolved. In germline, CDR1 is LNHDA, CDR2 SQIVND (reference sequence). Trimming removed 4 bases from V and 2 bases from J, with 6 bases in between. The CDR3 contains 14 residues. Here the CDR3 reads CASSTGTYNSPLHF. As DNA, the CDR3 is TGTGCCAGTAGTACCGGGACCTATAATTCACCCCTCCACTTT.

This clone has just a few counts. This rearrangement joins TRBV5-1 to TRBJ1-1; D remains unclear. There are 11 residues in the CDR3. Germline values: CDR1 SGHRS, CDR2 YFSETQ. Trimming removed 4 bases from V and 6 bases from J, with 7 bases in between. The CDR3 DNA is TGCGCCAGCAGCATCAGGCCTGAAGCTTTCTTT. Protein: CASSIRPEAFF. Drawing the rest from reference TRBV5-1 and TRBJ1-1, the complete variable domain is KAGVTQTPRYLIKTRGQQVTLSCSPISGHRSVSWYQQTPGQGLQFLFEYFSETQRNKGNFPGRFSGRQFSNSRSEMNVSTLELGDSALYLCASSIRPEAFFGQGTRLTVV.

This clone has just one count. The V and J genes are TRBV15 and TRBJ1-1, with D unclear. This CDR3 is 13 amino acids long. Deletions cut 4 bases from V and 3 bases from J, with 9 bases between. Germline-derived CDR1 and CDR2 are LNHNV and YYDKDF (reference sequence). The DNA of the CDR3 is TGTGCCACCAGCACGGAAGGAGACACTGAAGCTTTCTTT. It is translated as CATSTEGDTEAFF.

The chain has TRBV24-1 and TRBJ1-2, with D tentatively TRBD1 (5 bases). In germline, CDR1 is KGHDR, CDR2 SFDVKD. The CDR3 loop spans 14 amino acids. V gave up 8 bases and J gave up 6 bases, with 18 bases separating them. As DNA, the CDR3 is TGTGCCACCATCCCAGTGAGGCAGGGCGATGGCTACACCTTC. Its protein is CATIPVRQGDGYTF.

This clone came up a few times. In DNA, the CDR3 is TGTGCCAGCTCACCGGACAGGGCCCCATCGACACCCCTCCACTTT. As protein: CASSPDRAPSTPLHF. The V gene is TRBV18, the J gene TRBJ1-6; 8 nucleotides align to TRBD1. This CDR3 comprises 15 residues. J lost 11 bases, V lost 3 bases, and 9 bases had no gene match. The germline CDR1 and CDR2 sequences are KGHSH and LQKENI.

This chain's CDR3 is CASSHFGRGTEAFF. The CDR3 DNA sequence: TGCGCCAGCAGCCATTTCGGGAGGGGGACTGAAGCTTTCTTT. This chain uses TRBV4-3 with TRBJ1-1, with D maybe TRBD1 (6 bases). Trimming pared 3 bases from V and 5 bases from J, leaving 13 bases between. The CDR3 runs 14 residues. The V gene's germline CDR1 is LGHNA and CDR2 YSLEER.

The V call is TRBV5-6, the J call TRBJ1-3, with D perhaps TRBD1 (6 bases). V gave up 3 bases and J gave up 2 bases, with 12 bases separating them. There are 15 residues in the CDR3. Per the germline V gene, CDR1 is SGHDT and CDR2 is YYEEEE. CDR3 nucleotide sequence: TGTGCCAGCAGCTACAGGGTTTCCCCTGGAAACACCATATATTTT. It encodes CASSYRVSPGNTIYF.

This clone came up a few times. The V call is TRBV9, the J call TRBJ1-4; TRBD1 aligns across 9 bases. CDR3 size: 18 residues. Germline lookup yields CDR1 SGDLS and CDR2 YYNGEE. Trimming at V came to 0 bases and at J to 4 bases, leaving 10 bases not matched to a gene. CDR3 DNA: TGTGCCAGCAGCGTAGGATCCCCGTGGACAGGGGATAATGAAAAACTGTTTTTT. This encodes CASSVGSPWTGDNEKLFF.

The chain links TRBV19 to TRBJ2-3; 10 bases are shared with TRBD1. The V segment lost 7 bases and the J segment 3 bases; nucleotides outside the gene matches: 10. The V gene's germline CDR1 is LNHDA and CDR2 SQIVND (reference sequence). This CDR3 spans 16 amino acids. As DNA, the CDR3 is TGTGCCAGTAAGGCGTGGTGGACAGGGGGAACAGATACGCAGTATTTT. Translated: CASKAWWTGGTDTQYF.

The genes are TRBV27 and TRBJ2-5, with 7 bases identical to TRBD1. The germline V gene encodes CDR1 MNHEY and CDR2 SMNVEV (reference sequence). The CDR3 spans 14 residues. After removal of 5 bases from V and 2 bases from J, the junction contained 5 bases not matched to a gene. CDR3 coding DNA: TGTGCCAGCAGTCGAAACAGGGGTCAAGAGACCCAGTACTTC. Translated: CASSRNRGQETQYF.

For the CDR3, the DNA is TGTGCCAGCAGAACAGGGGTCGGGGATCAGCCCCAGCATTTT. As protein: CASRTGVGDQPQHF. The J gene is TRBJ1-5, the V gene TRBV27; 7 positions match TRBD1. Germline V gene data show CDR1 as MNHEY and CDR2 as SMNVEV (reference sequence). Losses at the gene ends were 6 bases for V and 5 bases for J; bases not matched to a gene: 7. The CDR3 spans 14 residues.

The V call is TRBV7-2, the J call TRBJ1-1, with unresolved D. The germline V gene encodes CDR1 SGHTA and CDR2 FQGNSA. This CDR3 is built from 15 residues. With 5 bases removed from V and 1 base from J, the gap between germline ends came to 14 bases. CDR3 sequence: CASSPLRDGNTEAFF. The CDR3 coding sequence is TGTGCCAGCAGCCCTTTGAGGGATGGGAACACTGAAGCTTTCTTT.